The 3 T cell receptor beta chains below all came from one sample that was sequenced in a study of STAT5B mutations in CD4+ large granular lymphocyte leukemia. Using immunoSEQ multiplex PCR, the repertoire was profiled, and TCRdb retains in-frame clones only, with some absent. The sample has roughly 29,000 clones; roughly 75% are singletons. Sample: CD4+ T cells from blood buffy coats. Receptors originate from a human donor in good health.

The chain has TRBV7-9 and TRBJ2-5; possibly TRBD2 for D (5 bases). Trimming left V 2 bases short and J 9 bases short, with 13 bases between. The CDR3 runs to 13 residues. Germline V CDR1 and CDR2: SEHNR, FQNEAQ (reference sequence). The DNA of the CDR3 is TGTGCCAGCAGCTTATTAGAGGGTGTGGCCCAGTACTTC. It encodes CASSLLEGVAQYF.

The chain couples TRBV4-3 to TRBJ2-3; the D call may be TRBD1 or TRBD2 (5 bases each). CDR3 length: 15 amino acids. The germline gives CDR1 LGHNA, CDR2 YSLEER. The germline V and J ends were trimmed by 3 bases and 3 bases, with 13 bases remaining between them. The CDR3 protein is CASSHGGALTDTQYF. The CDR3 coding sequence is TGCGCCAGCAGCCATGGGGGTGCGCTTACAGATACGCAGTATTTT.

The chain combines TRBV10-1 with TRBJ2-1; maybe TRBD2 (6 bases). The V end lost 6 bases, the J end lost 6 bases, and 21 bases lay between the germline ends. The V gene's germline CDR1 is WNHNN and CDR2 SYGVQD (reference sequence). The CDR3 is made up of 16 amino acids. In nucleotides, the CDR3 is TGCGCCAGCAGAGCCCTAGTCGGGAGACCATCCAATGAGCAGTTCTTC. Translating it yields CASRALVGRPSNEQFF.